A selection of T cell receptor beta chains follows, all from one sample in a study of regulatory T cells in long-lasting Graves disease. TCRdb passed the multiplex PCR reads through MiXCR, listing each CDR3 protein once. The sample records about 660,000 distinct CDR3 sequences, about 32% being singletons. The sample here was peripheral blood mononuclear cells (PBMCs), taken when the disease was refractory, from a patient treated with antithyroid drugs. The receptors come from a female donor with Graves disease. Each CDR3 is given with its conserved first and last residue. D genes are given only for firm matches. Where a row states a size, it is once, few, many or the class of an expanded clone; other rows omit it.

TRBJ1-2 | NA | NA | TRBV20-1 | CSAAPGGRDYGYTF
TRBJ1-1 | NA | NA | TRBV19 | CASSIGKRNTEAFF
TRBJ1-1 | NA | NA | TRBV7-9 | CASSLVGQPNTEAFF
TRBJ1-1 | few | NA | TRBV7-3 | CASSPTQGARGEAFF
TRBJ1-5 | NA | NA | TRBV5-1 | CASSLAGLSGGQPQHF
TRBJ1-2 | NA | NA | TRBV15 | CATSRDPSGNYGYTF
TRBJ1-2 | few | NA | TRBV20-1 | CSARDAVRDYGYTF
TRBJ1-4 | many | NA | TRBV12-3/TRBV12-4 | CASSRDGRVNEKLFF
TRBJ1-1 | NA | NA | TRBV10-3 | CAISESTMNTEAFF
TRBJ2-7 | many | NA | TRBV5-1 | CASSLAQGMYEQYF
TRBJ2-7 | NA | TRBD1 | TRBV5-1 | CASSPGQGLVEQYF
TRBJ1-6 | NA | NA | TRBV2 | CASGGVARWLLHF
TRBJ1-4 | few | NA | TRBV6-1 | CASRENPGPSGKLFF
TRBJ1-1 | few | NA | TRBV6-5 | CASSYFRSVKEAFF
TRBJ1-2 | NA | TRBD1 | TRBV5-1 | CASSPTRDRSYYGYTF
TRBJ2-5 | few | NA | TRBV18 | CASSPGRNQETQYF
TRBJ2-5 | NA | NA | TRBV7-9 | CASSLAYRQKETQYF
TRBJ1-6 | NA | TRBD1 | TRBV30 | CAWSRTLPGQSDSPLHF
TRBJ2-7 | NA | NA | TRBV6-2/TRBV6-3 | CDSSYSMGRPIVEQYF
TRBJ1-4 | NA | NA | TRBV2 | CASSSEGGTANEKLFF
TRBJ1-1 | many | NA | TRBV5-1 | CASSLRTNTEAFF
TRBJ2-6 | NA | NA | TRBV20-1 | CSARDVATGANVLTF
TRBJ2-7 | many | NA | TRBV2 | CASGSDEQYF
TRBJ2-1 | NA | TRBD2 | TRBV28 | CASSLTSGRTYNEQFF
TRBJ1-4 | many | TRBD1 | TRBV28 | CASAGQPNEKLFF
TRBJ2-5 | NA | NA | TRBV24-1 | CATSGHNEETQYF
TRBJ1-3 | NA | NA | TRBV6-1 | CASSLRGPGNTIYF
TRBJ2-5 | NA | NA | TRBV10-3 | CAISTAGATETQYF
TRBJ2-7 | few | TRBD2 | TRBV19 | CASSPAGGETYEQYF
TRBJ1-1 | few | NA | TRBV29-1 | CSAEENTEAFF
TRBJ2-3 | NA | NA | TRBV7-3 | CASSASIVNTQYF
TRBJ2-7 | few | NA | TRBV12-3/TRBV12-4 | CASTSSRGAYEQYF
TRBJ1-1 | NA | NA | TRBV29-1 | CSVEGYTEAFF
TRBJ1-6 | NA | NA | TRBV7-3 | CASSLRARQIGNSPLHF
TRBJ2-7 | NA | TRBD1 | TRBV10-3 | CAISETGEEQYF
TRBJ1-2 | NA | NA | TRBV3-1 | CASSQGPPGGIYGYTF
TRBJ1-1 | NA | NA | TRBV4-1 | CASSHDSTEAFF
TRBJ2-2 | few | NA | TRBV6-1 | CASKGTLTGELFF
TRBJ1-5 | few | TRBD1 | TRBV6-2/TRBV6-3 | CASSYSTGSCHF
TRBJ1-1 | few | NA | TRBV28 | CASSFLPPGVLKGNTEAFF
TRBJ1-6 | few | NA | TRBV28 | CASSFTLQSGRSPLHF
TRBJ2-2 | NA | TRBD2 | TRBV5-1 | CASSLWSLAGLNTGELFF
TRBJ2-7 | NA | TRBD1 | TRBV11-2 | CASSFFGTGAPGSYEQYF
TRBJ1-2 | few | TRBD1 | TRBV27 | CASSLSPGGNYGYTF
TRBJ1-1 | few | NA | TRBV10-1 | CASSEAGFPNTEAFF
TRBJ2-2 | NA | NA | TRBV6-1 | CASSWTLHTGELFF
TRBJ2-7 | many | NA | TRBV11-2 | CASSLVGFSYEQYF
TRBJ1-4 | NA | TRBD1 | TRBV14 | CASSQLTGGMRKLFF
TRBJ1-5 | few | NA | TRBV12-3/TRBV12-4 | CASSLRAGRDQPQHF
TRBJ2-5 | many | NA | TRBV6-5 | CASSYAQETQYF
TRBJ2-7 | NA | NA | TRBV7-9 | CASSFVGVSYEQYF
TRBJ2-1 | NA | TRBD2 | TRBV6-1 | CASTGGLAGDYNEQFF
TRBJ2-5 | NA | NA | TRBV6-5 | CASSYSMGTQYF
TRBJ2-7 | NA | NA | TRBV7-9 | CASSLEGPRAYEQYF